The source of this T cell receptor (beta chain) is a study of response to subunit inactivated influenza vaccine. TCRdb independently ran MiXCR on the RT-PCR reads; one entry per CDR3 protein. The data show 700,000 to 900,000 distinct CDR3 sequences, 21% seen once. V lost 4 bases, J lost 8 bases, and 10 bases stayed unmatched. This CDR3 spans 15 amino acids. The germline gives CDR1 DFQATT, CDR2 SNEGSKA (reference sequence). This clonotype was observed many times. As yet, its antigen is unknown. The study's findings and limits: It was the authors' suggestion that each seasonal influenza vaccination recruits few new T cells.

The V call is TRBV20-1, the J call TRBJ2-1; 11 bases map to TRBD2. This TCR came from a man over 45 who received an inactivated influenza vaccine. Here the sequenced sample was PBMCs from blood, taken more than 4 days after vaccination. DNA of the CDR3: TGCAGTGCTATAGGCATAGCGGGGGGGCGCCATGAGCAGTTCTTC. It translates to CSAIGIAGGRHEQFF.